A single sample is the source of the 14 T cell receptor beta chains below, sequenced in a study of technical replicates of blood from a handful of donors. TCRdb's copy holds only in-frame clones and misses some; the assay was immunoSEQ multiplex PCR. The sample contains about 98,000 clones, around 95% of which appear only once. Sequencing was carried out using T cells isolated from PBMCs. The origin of the receptors is a human donor in good health.

This chain joins TRBV5-5 and TRBJ2-1; TRBD2 matches at 10 bases. V lost 5 bases to trimming and J lost 0 bases; unmatched junction nucleotides: 11. CDR1 SGHKS and CDR2 YYEKEE come from the germline V gene (reference sequence). The CDR3 contains 18 residues. CDR3 sequence (DNA): TGTGCCAGCAGTTATGGGACTAGCGCTACTAGCTCCTACAATGAGCAGTTCTTC. As protein: CASSYGTSATSSYNEQFF.

The V and J genes are TRBV28 and TRBJ2-7; 16 bases fit TRBD2. With 6 bases clipped from V and 6 bases from J, the junction kept 11 bases outside the gene matches. Germline lookup yields CDR1 MDHEN and CDR2 SYDVKM. This CDR3 is 17 amino acids long. CDR3 coding DNA: TGTGCCAGCAGACAGCCGGGACTAGCGGGAGGGCAGGGCGAGCAGTACTTC. Protein product: CASRQPGLAGGQGEQYF. Looking up the rest from reference TRBV28 and TRBJ2-7 gives the full variable domain: DVKVTQSSRYLVKRTGEKVFLECVQDMDHENMFWYRQDPGLGLRLIYFSYDVKMKEKGDIPEGYSVSREKKERFSLILESASTNQTSMYLCASRQPGLAGGQGEQYFGPGTRLTVT.

The CDR3 sequence: CSVDRAETQYF. In DNA form, the CDR3 reads TGCAGCGTGGACAGGGCAGAGACCCAGTACTTC. The chain links TRBV29-1 to TRBJ2-5, with 8 positions matching TRBD1. V was pared by 6 bases and J by 4 bases, with 1 base of the junction left unmatched. CDR1 is SQVTM, CDR2 ANQGSEA, per germline. The CDR3 spans 11 residues.

This chain joins TRBV9 and TRBJ2-6; TRBD2 aligns across 8 bases. Germline V lookup: CDR1 SGDLS, CDR2 YYNGEE. The CDR3 is 19 residues long. Unmatched junction bases numbered 14, after V lost 6 bases and J lost 0 bases. The CDR3 sequence: CASTFRGGLASSGANVLTF. CDR3 coding DNA: TGTGCCAGCACCTTTCGGGGGGGGCTAGCTTCCTCTGGGGCCAACGTCCTGACTTTC.

The V gene is TRBV5-1, the J gene TRBJ2-5; 15 bases agree with TRBD2. CDR1 and CDR2 (germline): SGHRS, YFSETQ. Trimming at V came to 2 bases and at J to 4 bases, leaving 6 bases not matched to a gene. This CDR3 contains 17 residues. The DNA for the CDR3 is TGCGCCAGCAGCTTTGGGACTAGCGGGGGGCCTCGAGAGACCCAGTACTTC. Its protein product is CASSFGTSGGPRETQYF.

The J gene is TRBJ2-7, the V gene TRBV27; D may be TRBD2 (7 bases). The V end lost 3 bases, the J end lost 2 bases, and 14 bases lay between the germline ends. The CDR3 has 15 residues. In germline, CDR1 is MNHEY, CDR2 SMNVEV (reference sequence). CDR3 sequence: CASSFGGGIPYEQYF. The CDR3 nucleotides read TGTGCCAGCAGTTTCGGCGGGGGCATCCCCTACGAGCAGTACTTC.

V usage is TRBV6-5 and J usage is TRBJ2-5; 9 positions agree with TRBD1. CDR3 length: 15 residues. The V segment lost 6 bases and the J segment 3 bases; nucleotides outside the gene matches: 8. Germline V lookup: CDR1 MNHEY, CDR2 SVGAGI. The CDR3: CASRVQGQGKETQYF. For the CDR3, the DNA is TGTGCCAGCAGGGTTCAGGGACAGGGTAAAGAGACCCAGTACTTC.

CDR3 residues: CASSSRGGAEAFF. The CDR3 coding sequence is TGCGCCAGCAGCTCCCGGGGGGGAGCTGAAGCTTTCTTT. The V and J genes are TRBV5-1 and TRBJ1-1, with D perhaps matching TRBD1 (5 bases). The CDR3 is made up of 13 amino acids. In germline, CDR1 is SGHRS, CDR2 YFSETQ. Deletions cut 3 bases from V and 6 bases from J, with 12 bases between. The whole variable domain, remainder taken from reference TRBV5-1 and TRBJ1-1, is KAGVTQTPRYLIKTRGQQVTLSCSPISGHRSVSWYQQTPGQGLQFLFEYFSETQRNKGNFPGRFSGRQFSNSRSEMNVSTLELGDSALYLCASSSRGGAEAFFGQGTRLTVV.

The chain's CDR3 is CAIMDQGPTNYGYTF. The CDR3 region has the DNA TGTGCCATCATGGATCAGGGGCCCACTAACTATGGCTACACCTTC. This sequence joins TRBV10-3 and TRBJ1-2; D perhaps matches TRBD1 (6 bases). The V end lost 7 bases, the J end lost 0 bases, and 15 bases lay between the germline ends. Germline V gene sequence: CDR1 ENHRY, CDR2 SYGVKD. This CDR3 spans 15 amino acids.

The chain links TRBV4-1 to TRBJ2-4; 9 bases agree with TRBD2. This CDR3 is built from 17 residues. In germline, CDR1 is MGHRA, CDR2 YSYEKL. The V and J ends lost 2 bases and 3 bases, in that order; junction bases with no gene match: 8. CDR3 protein: CASSQPISGRNKNIQYF. CDR3 coding DNA: TGCGCCAGCAGCCAACCCATTAGCGGGAGAAACAAAAACATTCAGTACTTC.

The rearrangement links TRBV30 to TRBJ2-7; 9 bases match TRBD1. V lost 4 bases and J lost 6; bases outside the gene matches: 10. This CDR3 spans 14 amino acids. Germline V gene data show CDR1 as GTSNPN and CDR2 as SVGIG (reference sequence). CDR3 residues: CAWNSDRGGSEQYF. In DNA, the CDR3 is TGTGCCTGGAACTCGGACAGGGGCGGTTCCGAGCAGTACTTC.

The chain's CDR3 is CATSLDRGSYEQYF. Here the CDR3 DNA reads TGTGCCACCAGCCTTGACAGGGGGTCCTACGAGCAGTACTTC. V usage is TRBV15 and J usage is TRBJ2-7; 9 nucleotides line up with TRBD1. V shed 5 bases, J shed 1 base, and the junction held 3 bases outside the gene matches. Germline V gene sequence: CDR1 LNHNV, CDR2 YYDKDF (reference sequence). The CDR3 extends over 14 amino acids.

The CDR3, as DNA: TGTGCCAGCAGTCCGGGAAGCGGGCCCAACTACGAGCAGTACTTC. Amino acids: CASSPGSGPNYEQYF. The chain recombines TRBV27 with TRBJ2-7; tentative D call: TRBD2 (6 bases). This CDR3 spans 15 amino acids. V shed 5 bases and J shed 3 bases, with 17 bases lying between them. Germline V gene lookup returns CDR1 MNHEY and CDR2 SMNVEV (reference sequence).

The gene calls are TRBV6-1 and TRBJ1-2, with 8 bases lining up with TRBD1. Germline assignment: CDR1 MNHNS and CDR2 SASEGT. The CDR3 runs 15 residues. J gave up 4 bases and V 11 bases, and 15 bases lay outside the gene matches. The CDR3 reads CAARTGYRGRYGYTF. The CDR3 bases are TGTGCCGCTCGGACAGGGTATCGAGGTCGCTATGGCTACACCTTC.